The 23 T cell receptor beta chains listed next were all sequenced from one sample in a study of cytomegalovirus exposure and HLA in healthy donors. PCR involved 60 Vbeta and 13 Jbeta primers. Assay: immunoSEQ multiplex PCR; the TCRdb copy retains only in-frame clones and omits some. The profile shows about 160,000 clones, over 80% of them singletons. Sequencing was done on a sample of PBMCs. These receptors were taken from a boy aged 2 to 10 in good health and CMV-seronegative.

The CDR3 loop reads CASSLTGTGITFF. The CDR3 bases are TGTGCCAGCAGCTTGACCGGGACAGGGATAACTTTCTTT. The genes are TRBV7-9 and TRBJ1-1; 9 positions match TRBD1. The CDR3 is made up of 13 amino acids. V trimming: 3 bases; J trimming: 12 bases; junction bases outside the gene matches: 8. The germline V gene encodes CDR1 SEHNR and CDR2 FQNEAQ (reference sequence).

This chain uses TRBV9 with TRBJ2-2; the D is unclear. Germline V gene lookup returns CDR1 SGDLS and CDR2 YYNGEE. The CDR3 consists of 11 residues. Trimming left V 3 bases short and J 11 bases short, with 8 bases between. The CDR3 here is CASSGGVELFF. The CDR3 nucleotides are TGTGCCAGCAGCGGTGGAGTCGAGCTGTTTTTT.

This chain uses TRBV4-2 with TRBJ2-7, with a possible D match to TRBD2 (6 bases). V lost 1 base and J lost 4, with 11 bases in between. CDR1 is LGHNA, CDR2 YNFKEQ, per germline. CDR3 size: 14 residues. The CDR3 DNA is TGTGCCAGCAGCCAAGCGACGGAGGGGTACGAGCAGTACTTC. It specifies CASSQATEGYEQYF.

The genes are TRBV5-1 and TRBJ1-4; 10 bases align to TRBD1. Germline V gives CDR1 SGHRS, CDR2 YFSETQ. The CDR3 is 14 residues long. The junction had 11 bases not matched to a gene; V was cut back by 4 bases and J by 14 bases. This chain's CDR3 is CASSAGTGVGWLFF. For the CDR3, the DNA is TGCGCCAGCAGCGCCGGGACAGGGGTCGGTTGGCTGTTTTTT.

The CDR3 loop reads CASDRIPPHEQYV. CDR3 nucleotide sequence: TGTGCCAGCGACAGGATACCCCCCCACGAGCAGTACGTC. The chain employs TRBV2 and TRBJ2-7, with a tentative D call TRBD1 (6 bases). The V gene lost 8 bases and the J gene lost 5 bases, with 16 bases spanning the gap. The CDR3 is made up of 13 amino acids. Germline lookup yields CDR1 SNHLY and CDR2 FYNNEI.

V and J are TRBV18 and TRBJ1-1; no clear D. The CDR3 spans 17 residues. Trimming took 6 bases from V and 4 from J, leaving 24 bases between them. Germline V gene data show CDR1 as KGHSH and CDR2 as LQKENI. The CDR3 DNA reads TGTGCCAGCTCGGACCGCGAGGGCACCGGGTTGTTCACTGAAGCTTTCTTT. It is translated as CASSDREGTGLFTEAFF. Using reference TRBV18 and TRBJ1-1 for the parts outside the CDR3, the full variable domain is NAGVMQNPRHLVRRRGQEARLRCSPMKGHSHVYWYRQLPEEGLKFMVYLQKENIIDESGMPKERFSAEFPKEGPSILRIQQVVRGDSAAYFCASSDREGTGLFTEAFFGQGTRLTVV.

The V and J genes are TRBV5-1 and TRBJ1-4, with 7 bases identical to TRBD1. The germline CDR1 and CDR2 sequences are SGHRS and YFSETQ. The trim removed 4 bases at V and 2 bases at J, leaving 5 bases unmatched. The CDR3 contains 15 residues. The chain's CDR3 is CASSPGQVTNEKLFF. The CDR3 nucleotides are TGCGCCAGCAGCCCTGGACAGGTTACTAATGAAAAACTGTTTTTT.

The V call is TRBV6-1, the J call TRBJ2-7; possible D gene TRBD2, 5 bases. The CDR3 is made up of 15 amino acids. The V end lost 6 bases, the J end lost 3 bases, and 18 bases lay between the germline ends. The germline V gene encodes CDR1 MNHNS and CDR2 SASEGT. In nucleotides, the CDR3 is TGTGCCAGCAGCTGGAGGAGCAGCCTAAACTACGAGCAGTACGTC. Encoded protein: CASSWRSSLNYEQYV.

This clone was seen more than once but under ten times. The CDR3 DNA sequence: TGCGCCAGCAGCTCTCAACAGGGGTCGGGCGAAAAACTGTTTTTT. Amino acid sequence: CASSSQQGSGEKLFF. The V call is TRBV10-2, the J call TRBJ1-4, with 7 nucleotides matching TRBD1. J was trimmed by 8 bases and V by 6 bases; bases with no gene match: 12. The CDR3 is 15 amino acids. Per germline, CDR1 WSHSY and CDR2 SAAADI.

The chain joins TRBV6-5 to TRBJ2-3; 7 nucleotides line up with TRBD1. The ends lost 4 bases at V and 2 bases at J; junction bases unmatched: 6. The CDR3 is 15 residues long. CDR1 is MNHEY, CDR2 SVGAGI, per germline. This CDR3 is CASSFHRGVTDTQYF. The CDR3 coding sequence is TGTGCCAGCAGTTTCCACAGGGGAGTCACAGATACGCAGTATTTT.

J is TRBJ2-2 and V is TRBV6-5; a weak D match, TRBD1 (6 bases). Trimming stripped 6 bases from V and 1 base from J, with 9 bases between. The CDR3 loop spans 14 amino acids. CDR1 and CDR2 (germline): MNHEY, SVGAGI. The CDR3 loop reads CASSPDRNTGELFF. The CDR3 nucleotides are TGTGCCAGCAGCCCGGACAGGAACACCGGGGAGCTGTTTTTT.

This rearrangement joins TRBV27 to TRBJ2-3, with D perhaps TRBD1 (6 bases). The CDR3 runs 14 residues. Trimming removed 3 bases from V and 4 bases from J, with 11 bases in between. Germline loops: CDR1 MNHEY, CDR2 SMNVEV (reference sequence). The CDR3 here is CASSLAQGADTQYF. CDR3 coding DNA: TGTGCCAGCAGTTTGGCACAGGGAGCAGATACGCAGTATTTT.

V usage is TRBV6-5 and J usage is TRBJ2-7; D is possibly TRBD1 (5 bases). Germline assignment: CDR1 MNHEY and CDR2 SVGAGI. Trimming pared 6 bases from V and 3 bases from J, leaving 12 bases between. The CDR3 runs to 13 residues. Written as DNA, the CDR3 is TGTGCCAGCAGGGCTACAGGATACTACGAGCAGTACTTC. Residues: CASRATGYYEQYF.

This chain joins TRBV18 and TRBJ2-7, with a possible D match to TRBD1 (5 bases). Trimming stripped 0 bases from V and 9 bases from J, with 15 bases between. Germline V gene data show CDR1 as KGHSH and CDR2 as LQKENI. The CDR3 has 14 amino acids. CDR3 in amino acids: CASSPPGRSSGQYF. CDR3 DNA: TGTGCCAGCTCACCACCGGGGCGGTCTTCCGGGCAGTACTTC.

The chain couples TRBV25-1 to TRBJ1-2; no firm D call. This CDR3 has 14 amino acids. The germline V gene has CDR1 MGHDK and CDR2 SYGVNS. The germline V and J ends were trimmed by 2 bases and 7 bases, with 14 bases remaining between them. The CDR3 is CASSETGGRGGYTF. CDR3 DNA sequence: TGTGCCAGCAGTGAAACGGGCGGTCGGGGTGGCTACACCTTC.

The gene calls are TRBV5-1 and TRBJ1-1; perhaps TRBD1 as D (6 bases). V shed 0 bases and J shed 6 bases, with 12 bases lying between them. The CDR3 covers 14 residues. The germline gives CDR1 SGHRS, CDR2 YFSETQ. The CDR3 sequence: CASSLARGSAEAFF. The CDR3 DNA reads as TGCGCCAGCAGCTTGGCCAGGGGATCCGCTGAAGCTTTCTTT.

The chain employs TRBV19 and TRBJ2-7; weak D call: TRBD2 (5 bases). Germline V gives CDR1 LNHDA, CDR2 SQIVND (reference sequence). CDR3 length: 14 residues. V lost 1 base and J lost 5, with 12 bases in between. CDR3 in DNA: TGTGCCAGTAGTATAGGGACTCCAAGGGACGAGCAGTACTTC. It yields the protein CASSIGTPRDEQYF.

The rearrangement uses TRBV5-1 and TRBJ2-6, with TRBD2 matching 7 bases. The germline CDR1 and CDR2 sequences are SGHRS and YFSETQ. The CDR3 sequence is 16 residues long. V dropped 4 bases and J dropped 0; count of bases not matched to a gene: 4. The CDR3 sequence is CASSPGLGSGANVLTF. DNA of the CDR3: TGCGCCAGCAGCCCCGGACTAGGCTCTGGGGCCAACGTCCTGACTTTC.

The rearrangement joins TRBV5-1 to TRBJ2-3, with a possible D match to TRBD1 (5 bases). Trimming shortened V by 0 bases and J by 6 bases, and 14 bases separated the two germline ends. Per the germline V gene, CDR1 is SGHRS and CDR2 is YFSETQ. This CDR3 is built from 15 residues. CDR3 DNA sequence: TGCGCCAGCAGCTTGGTAGTAGGGGCTGGTGATACGCAGTATTTT. Its protein product is CASSLVVGAGDTQYF. Full variable domain (remainder filled in from reference TRBV5-1 and TRBJ2-3): KAGVTQTPRYLIKTRGQQVTLSCSPISGHRSVSWYQQTPGQGLQFLFEYFSETQRNKGNFPGRFSGRQFSNSRSEMNVSTLELGDSALYLCASSLVVGAGDTQYFGPGTRLTVL.

V usage is TRBV5-6 and J usage is TRBJ1-1, with 7 bases matching TRBD1. Germline V gene data show CDR1 as SGHDT and CDR2 as YYEEEE. The CDR3 loop spans 16 amino acids. Germline trimming cut 0 bases from V and 0 bases from J; bases unmatched to any gene: 5. CDR3 region: CASSLAGTDLNTEAFF. CDR3 DNA: TGTGCCAGCAGCTTGGCCGGGACAGACCTGAACACTGAAGCTTTCTTT.

This chain connects TRBV7-2 to TRBJ1-4, with 9 positions matching TRBD1. The CDR3 spans 15 residues. In germline, CDR1 is SGHTA, CDR2 FQGNSA. The ends lost 3 bases at V and 8 bases at J; junction bases unmatched: 7. The CDR3 sequence: CASSLAVQGAEKLFF. CDR3 bases: TGTGCCAGCAGCTTGGCCGTACAGGGGGCAGAAAAACTGTTTTTT.

The chain employs TRBV5-1 and TRBJ2-7, with 7 bases matching TRBD2. This CDR3 is built from 13 residues. V shed 0 bases and J 5 bases; nucleotides not matched to a gene: 2. Germline assignment: CDR1 SGHRS and CDR2 YFSETQ. The CDR3 DNA is TGCGCCAGCAGCTTGGATGGGGGGGACGAGCAGTACGTC. It codes for CASSLDGGDEQYV.

This rearrangement joins TRBV5-6 to TRBJ2-7; D might be TRBD1 (6 bases). The V gene lost 5 bases and the J gene lost 2 bases, with 11 bases spanning the gap. The CDR3 covers 13 residues. The germline V gene has CDR1 SGHDT and CDR2 YYEEEE. CDR3 DNA sequence: TGTGCCAGCAGTTCGGACAGTACCTACGAGCAGTACTTC. Translating it yields CASSSDSTYEQYF.